Following are 11 T cell receptor beta chains from one sample sequenced in a study of blood T cells in healthy people across ages. A second PCR of about 6 to 11 cycles used a sample-barcoded 5' primer and a J-beta primer mix. MiXCR, run by TCRdb on the 5' RACE reads, gives a single entry per CDR3 protein. The sample shows fewer than 800,000 distinct CDR3 sequences, 20% to 30% of them seen only once. These same data were also listed under a study on T cells of mothers and their children.

Sequencing was performed on blood. These receptors were taken from a boy between 10 and 17 years old in good health.

The sample holds a few counts of this clonotype. The rearrangement uses TRBV13 and TRBJ2-5, with D hard to call. The germline gives CDR1 PRHDT, CDR2 FYEKMQ (reference sequence). The CDR3 has 13 amino acids. Deletions cut 1 base from V and 5 bases from J, with 8 bases between. The CDR3 reads CASSLVGWETQYF. CDR3 nucleotides: TGTGCCAGCAGCTTAGTGGGGTGGGAGACCCAGTACTTC.

Only one count was recorded for this clonotype. This sequence joins TRBV2 and TRBJ2-5; 7 nucleotides match TRBD1. Per the germline V gene, CDR1 is SNHLY and CDR2 is FYNNEI. The CDR3 runs to 15 residues. V was pared by 6 bases and J by 1 base, with 8 bases of the junction left unmatched. CDR3 sequence reads: CASSVGQSLQETQYF. CDR3 nucleotide sequence: TGTGCCAGCAGCGTGGGACAGAGCCTCCAAGAGACCCAGTACTTC. Filled out from reference TRBV2 and TRBJ2-5, the complete variable domain reads EPEVTQTPSHQVTQMGQEVILRCVPISNHLYFYWYRQILGQKVEFLVSFYNNEISEKSEIFDDQFSVERPDGSNFTLKIRSTKLEDSAMYFCASSVGQSLQETQYFGPGTRLLVL.

In its sample, this clonotype was seen a few times. The gene calls are TRBV20-1 and TRBJ2-5, with 8 bases lining up with TRBD2. The J call may be mistaken, given a closer DNA end match to TRBJ2-1. Germline CDR1 reads DFQATT; CDR2 reads SNEGSKA (reference sequence). The CDR3 has 13 amino acids. CDR3 sequence reads: CSPRTSRYNEQFF. Written as DNA, the CDR3 is TGCAGTCCTCGGACTAGCAGATACAATGAGCAGTTCTTC.

The gene calls are TRBV7-2 and TRBJ1-2, with 8 bases aligning to TRBD1. V trimming: 5 bases; J trimming: 8 bases; junction bases outside the gene matches: 10. This CDR3 is built from 14 residues. Looked up from germline, CDR1 is SGHTA and CDR2 is FQGNSA. CDR3 sequence reads: CASSLRDRLLGYTF. CDR3 nucleotides: TGTGCCAGCAGCCTCCGGGACAGGTTATTGGGCTACACCTTC. Complete variable domain (other parts from reference TRBV7-2 and TRBJ1-2): GAGVSQSPSNKVTEKGKDVELRCDPISGHTALYWYRQSLGQGLEFLIYFQGNSAPDKSGLPSDRFSAERTGGSVSTLTIQRTQQEDSAVYLCASSLRDRLLGYTFGSGTRLTVV.

This chain uses TRBV3-1 with TRBJ2-7; D possibly corresponds to TRBD2 (6 bases). Germline lookup yields CDR1 LGHDT and CDR2 YNNKEL (reference sequence). The V and J ends lost 1 base and 6 bases respectively, with 10 bases between them. The CDR3 contains 13 residues. The CDR3 DNA is TGTGCCAGCAGCCAAGTAGGAGGGGCCGAGCAGTACTTC. It is translated as CASSQVGGAEQYF.

This clonotype was seen a handful of times. The chain couples TRBV7-6 to TRBJ1-5; TRBD1 agrees at 7 bases. The CDR3 is 16 residues long. The germline gives CDR1 SGHVS, CDR2 FNYEAQ. With 5 bases clipped from V and 5 bases from J, the junction kept 12 bases outside the gene matches. The CDR3 DNA follows: TGTGCCAGCAGCGCGACCGAGGGACAGATAGATCAGCCCCAGCATTTT. This codes for CASSATEGQIDQPQHF.

This sequence joins TRBV29-1 and TRBJ2-5; the D is unclear. V was cut by 4 bases and J by 5 bases, with 17 bases left in between. The CDR3 is made up of 14 amino acids. CDR1 is SQVTM and CDR2 is ANQGSEA in the germline V gene. The chain's CDR3 is CSVGGRVSAETQYF. CDR3 nucleotide sequence: TGCAGCGTTGGCGGACGGGTTTCAGCGGAGACCCAGTACTTC.

This clonotype was counted a few times. The chain uses TRBV7-2 and TRBJ1-1; 8 nucleotides align to TRBD1. Germline V gene sequence: CDR1 SGHTA, CDR2 FQGNSA. This CDR3 has 13 residues. Trimming removed 1 base from V and 8 bases from J; junction bases left unmatched: 3. CDR3 in amino acids: CASSLEGTGEAFF. The CDR3 coding sequence is TGTGCCAGCAGCTTAGAAGGGACAGGAGAAGCTTTCTTT. Filled out from reference TRBV7-2 and TRBJ1-1, the complete variable domain reads GAGVSQSPSNKVTEKGKDVELRCDPISGHTALYWYRQSLGQGLEFLIYFQGNSAPDKSGLPSDRFSAERTGGSVSTLTIQRTQQEDSAVYLCASSLEGTGEAFFGQGTRLTVV.

The chain combines TRBV4-3 with TRBJ2-5; 8 positions agree with TRBD1. Looked up from germline, CDR1 is LGHNA and CDR2 is YSLEER. The CDR3 extends over 17 amino acids. Trimming cost V 0 bases and J 5 bases; bases outside gene matches: 11. This chain's CDR3 is CASSQDLGTGSLETQYF. The CDR3 region has the DNA TGCGCCAGCAGCCAAGATCTCGGGACAGGATCACTGGAGACCCAGTACTTC.

The genes are TRBV20-1 and TRBJ2-5, with 14 bases matching TRBD2. With V trimmed by 4 bases and J by 5 bases, 9 bases remained unmatched. CDR1 is DFQATT, CDR2 SNEGSKA, per germline (reference sequence). The CDR3 is made up of 16 amino acids. In nucleotides, the CDR3 is TGCAGTGCTACCCAAACGACTAGCGGGGGGGCCGAGACCCAGTACTTC. It specifies CSATQTTSGGAETQYF.

This clonotype was observed a handful of times. The chain combines TRBV7-2 with TRBJ2-5; 12 nucleotides agree with TRBD2. This CDR3 has 16 residues. V was pared by 3 bases and J by 5 bases, with 7 bases of the junction left unmatched. The germline V gene has CDR1 SGHTA and CDR2 FQGNSA. The CDR3 DNA follows: TGTGCCAGCAGCTTTCCGGGACTAGCGGGCGGGGAGACCCAGTACTTC. It yields the protein CASSFPGLAGGETQYF.